The 13 T cell receptor beta chains in this list originate from one sample, sequenced in a study of follicular helper T cells after annual influenza vaccination (dated by TCRdb to about 2017). The time point label for this specimen denotes: 2014-2015 season, pre-vaccination. Preparation of the library involved the immunoSEQ multiplex PCR assay. Not all clones reach the TCRdb copy of this immuneACCESS table, which keeps in-frame sequences only. Checked studies attribute under half of the gap to unresolved V genes and leave the rest unexplained. Within this sample are around 13,000 clones, with about 78% of them counted one time only. Together, the top ten hold 0.4% to 0.55% of the sample. The source was CXCR5- memory CD4+ T cells sorted from blood, collected on the day of influenza vaccination. Sample cell subset or site, as interpreted from the label and publication: CXCR5- memory CD4 T cells. The receptors were sampled from an adult who received the influenza vaccine.

This clone occurred a few times. The chain links TRBV9 to TRBJ1-1, with a possible D match to TRBD1 (6 bases). The germline V gene encodes CDR1 SGDLS and CDR2 YYNGEE. The length of the CDR3 is 12 residues. V was clipped by 4 bases and J by 5 bases, with 9 bases between them. The CDR3 nucleotides are TGTGCCAGCAGCCAAAGGGGGACTGAAGCTTTCTTT. It encodes CASSQRGTEAFF. Complete variable domain (other parts from reference TRBV9 and TRBJ1-1): DSGVTQTPKHLITATGQRVTLRCSPRSGDLSVYWYQQSLDQGLQFLIQYYNGEERAKGNILERFSAQQFPDLHSELNLSSLELGDSALYFCASSQRGTEAFFGQGTRLTVV.

This rearrangement joins TRBV5-1 to TRBJ2-3, with 9 bases that match TRBD2. V lost 0 bases to trimming and J lost 5 bases; unmatched junction nucleotides: 7. CDR3 length: 16 residues. Germline V CDR1 and CDR2: SGHRS, YFSETQ. The CDR3 DNA sequence: TGCGCCAGCAGCTTGGTGGCGGGGGGGCCGGAAGATACGCAGTATTTT. Translating it yields CASSLVAGGPEDTQYF.

This chain joins TRBV28 and TRBJ1-1; possibly TRBD1 for D (5 bases). The CDR3 has 12 amino acids. Germline V gives CDR1 MDHEN, CDR2 SYDVKM. V was clipped by 10 bases and J by 5 bases, with 14 bases between them. Here the CDR3 reads CAISVGGTEAFF. The CDR3 nucleotides are TGTGCCATCTCGGTGGGGGGGACTGAAGCTTTCTTT.

This chain links TRBV5-1 with TRBJ2-6; TRBD1 agrees at 10 bases. Germline loops: CDR1 SGHRS, CDR2 YFSETQ. The CDR3 length is 18 residues. V lost 1 base to trimming and J lost 0 bases; unmatched junction nucleotides: 4. The CDR3 spells CASSLPRQGASGANVLTF. The CDR3 DNA reads as TGCGCCAGCAGCTTGCCCCGACAGGGGGCCTCTGGGGCCAACGTCCTGACTTTC.

This rearrangement joins TRBV6-5 to TRBJ2-7; tentative D call: TRBD1 (6 bases). CDR1 MNHEY and CDR2 SVGAGI come from the germline V gene. This CDR3 contains 12 residues. V was pared by 10 bases and J by 3 bases, with 13 bases between. The DNA for the CDR3 is TGTGCCACTTGGGGGCGAGGCTACGAGCAGTACTTC. It specifies CATWGRGYEQYF.

There are a few counts of this clone. The chain recombines TRBV15 with TRBJ1-2; TRBD1 is a possible D gene (5 bases). Germline values: CDR1 LNHNV, CDR2 YYDKDF (reference sequence). The CDR3 runs to 15 residues. V gave up 0 bases and J gave up 1 base, with 9 bases separating them. This chain's CDR3 is CATSREAGYNYGYTF. In DNA, the CDR3 is TGTGCCACCAGCAGAGAGGCAGGGTATAACTATGGCTACACCTTC.

This chain links TRBV7-8 with TRBJ1-3; D unresolved. Trimming removed 0 bases from V and 2 bases from J, with 8 bases in between. Germline values: CDR1 SGHVS, CDR2 FQNEAQ. The CDR3 is 15 amino acids. CDR3 DNA: TGTGCCAGCAGCTTAGCGGAGGGTACTGGAAACACCATATATTTT. Protein sequence: CASSLAEGTGNTIYF.

This clone appeared once. V is TRBV5-4 and J is TRBJ1-4; no clear D gene. Germline assignment: CDR1 SGHNT and CDR2 YYREEE (reference sequence). V dropped 4 bases and J dropped 7 bases, with 17 bases sitting between them. The CDR3 covers 15 residues. The CDR3 is CASSAGGVRIEKLFF. The DNA for the CDR3 is TGTGCCAGCAGCGCGGGTGGGGTTCGAATTGAAAAACTGTTTTTT. The complete variable domain, with remaining parts taken from reference TRBV5-4 and TRBJ1-4, reads ETGVTQSPTHLIKTRGQQVTLRCSSQSGHNTVSWYQQALGQGPQFIFQYYREEENGRGNFPPRFSGLQFPNYSSELNVNALELDDSALYLCASSAGGVRIEKLFFGSGTQLSVL.

V usage is TRBV27 and J usage is TRBJ2-5; D gene uncertain. Looked up from germline, CDR1 is MNHEY and CDR2 is SMNVEV (reference sequence). This CDR3 spans 16 amino acids. The V end was cut by 3 bases, the J end by 5 bases, with 19 bases between. CDR3 coding DNA: TGTGCCAGCAGTTTTTCGCCAGCCCTAAGCCGCGAGACCCAGTACTTC. Amino acids: CASSFSPALSRETQYF.

The chain is built from TRBV4-2 and TRBJ1-2, with 10 bases lining up with TRBD1. The V gene end was trimmed by 5 bases and the J gene end by 8 bases; junction bases not matched to a gene: 8. In germline, CDR1 is LGHNA, CDR2 YNFKEQ. This CDR3 spans 14 amino acids. The DNA of the CDR3 is TGTGCCAGCAGCTCACGGACAGGGGGATACGGCTACACCTTC. This translates into CASSSRTGGYGYTF.

This clone appeared once. V usage is TRBV5-4 and J usage is TRBJ2-3; D is unresolved. V was pared by 6 bases and J by 4 bases, with 6 bases between. CDR1 and CDR2 from the germline V gene are SGHNT and YYREEE (reference sequence). The CDR3 is 11 amino acids. In DNA, the CDR3 is TGTGCCAGCAAGGTCGCAGATACGCAGTATTTT. Protein product: CASKVADTQYF. The variable domain in full, with the rest retrieved from reference TRBV5-4 and TRBJ2-3, is ETGVTQSPTHLIKTRGQQVTLRCSSQSGHNTVSWYQQALGQGPQFIFQYYREEENGRGNFPPRFSGLQFPNYSSELNVNALELDDSALYLCASKVADTQYFGPGTRLTVL.

The rearrangement uses TRBV15 and TRBJ1-1; weak D call: TRBD1 (5 bases). The V gene's germline CDR1 is LNHNV and CDR2 YYDKDF (reference sequence). The CDR3 is 16 residues long. Trimming took 0 bases from V and 4 from J, leaving 15 bases between them. The CDR3 DNA reads TGTGCCACCAGCAGAGATCAAGCAGGGTGGAGCACTGAAGCTTTCTTT. This translates into CATSRDQAGWSTEAFF.

This chain joins TRBV28 and TRBJ1-2; D gene unclear. The V gene's germline CDR1 is MDHEN and CDR2 SYDVKM. Trimming took off 8 bases at V and 4 bases at J, with 14 bases between the two ends. The CDR3 length is 13 residues. The CDR3 here is CASRMELGYGYTF. For the CDR3, the DNA is TGTGCCAGCCGGATGGAACTGGGCTATGGCTACACCTTC.